A selection of T cell receptor beta chains follows, all from one sample in a study of blood T cell repertoires in COVID-19. Libraries were prepared by immunoSEQ multiplex PCR; TCRdb keeps only in-frame clonotypes and omits some of them. This table has roughly 200,000 clones, 80% to 90% appearing once. What was sequenced was PBMCs or T cells enriched from blood (not recorded which). Receptors were obtained from a man younger than 40 who had recovered from COVID-19. The CDR3 runs from the conserved cysteine through the conserved F or W. The D gene is left open where the match is weak. Clone size is stated in some rows and not others, as once, few, many or a class when expanded.

CDR3aa	CDR3nt	len	abundance	v_gene	d_gene	j_gene
CASSLGQGTYEQYF	TGTGCCAGTAGCTTGGGACAGGGGACCTACGAGCAGTACTTC	14	NA	TRBV19	TRBD1	TRBJ2-7
CASSIRGRGASGNTIYF	TGTGCCAGTAGTATTCGGGGCAGGGGGGCCTCTGGAAACACCATATATTTT	17	NA	TRBV19	TRBD1	TRBJ1-3
CASSLARGRETGELFF	TGTGCCAGCAGCTTAGCGCGCGGGAGGGAGACCGGGGAGCTGTTTTTT	16	NA	TRBV7-9	TRBD2	TRBJ2-2
CAWSVTYYEQYF	TGTGCCTGGAGTGTAACCTACTACGAGCAGTACTTC	12	NA	TRBV30	NA	TRBJ2-7
CASSPGQGARQPQHF	TGTGCCAGCAGCCCGGGACAGGGGGCTAGGCAGCCCCAGCATTTT	15	NA	TRBV3-1/TRBV3-2	TRBD1	TRBJ1-5
CASSFRGGTGNTIYF	TGTGCCAGCAGTTTTAGGGGGGGCACTGGAAACACCATATATTTT	15	NA	TRBV27	NA	TRBJ1-3
CASSGAGLNSGNTIYF	TGTGCCAGTAGTGGCGCGGGACTGAACTCTGGAAACACCATATATTTT	16	NA	TRBV19	NA	TRBJ1-3
CASSAGQGPFYGYTF	TGTGCCAGCAGCGCCGGACAGGGGCCCTTCTATGGCTACACCTTC	15	NA	TRBV9	TRBD1	TRBJ1-2
CASRPLARYEQYF	TGTGCCAGCAGACCACTAGCTCGCTACGAGCAGTACTTC	13	NA	TRBV6-5	NA	TRBJ2-7
CASSSGTSGIGSYEQYF	TGCGCCAGCAGCTCTGGGACTAGCGGGATCGGGTCCTACGAGCAGTACTTC	17	NA	TRBV5-1	TRBD2	TRBJ2-7
CASRPEAAGQRAQYF	TGTGCCAGCAGACCGGAGGCAGCGGGGCAACGGGCCCAGTACTTC	15	NA	TRBV5-5	TRBD2	TRBJ2-5
CASSIASASYEQYF	TGTGCCAGTAGTATAGCTAGCGCATCCTACGAGCAGTACTTC	14	NA	TRBV19	NA	TRBJ2-7
CASSTRRGWGEKLFF	TGTGCCAGTAGTACCCGTCGGGGGTGGGGTGAAAAACTGTTTTTT	15	NA	TRBV19	NA	TRBJ1-4
CATRGKRQGGGEQFF	TGTGCCACCAGGGGTAAAAGACAGGGCGGCGGTGAGCAGTTCTTC	15	few	TRBV24-1	TRBD1	TRBJ2-1
CASNGGYTEAFF	TGTGCCAGCAATGGGGGGTACACTGAAGCTTTCTTT	12	NA	TRBV25-1	NA	TRBJ1-1
CASSSDPGLVSGANVLTF	TGTGCCAGCAGCTCGGACCCGGGACTTGTCTCTGGGGCCAACGTCCTGACTTTC	18	NA	TRBV5-4	NA	TRBJ2-6
CASSPGQFHEQYF	TGTGCCAGCTCACCCGGACAGTTCCACGAGCAGTACTTC	13	once	TRBV18	NA	TRBJ2-7
CASSLGSGRGYNEQFF	TGTGCCAGCAGCTTAGGTTCTGGGCGGGGTTACAATGAGCAGTTCTTC	16	once	TRBV7-8	NA	TRBJ2-1
CASSQDQAPSYEQYF	TGCGCCAGCAGCCAAGACCAGGCTCCGTCCTACGAGCAGTACTTC	15	once	TRBV4-1	NA	TRBJ2-7
CASSPSGDTQYF	TGTGCCAGCAGCCCCTCGGGGGATACGCAGTATTTT	12	NA	TRBV7-6	NA	TRBJ2-3
CASSLRASYEQYF	TGTGCCAGCAGTTTGCGGGCCTCCTACGAGCAGTACTTC	13	NA	TRBV28	NA	TRBJ2-7
CSASLAGGRNEQFF	TGCAGTGCTAGTTTAGCGGGAGGTAGGAATGAGCAGTTCTTC	14	NA	TRBV20-1	TRBD2	TRBJ2-1
CAWRQTDSGNTIYF	TGTGCCTGGAGGCAGACAGACTCTGGAAACACCATATATTTT	14	NA	TRBV30	NA	TRBJ1-3
CATSDKRSGSVSSYNEQFF	TGTGCCACCAGTGACAAACGCAGCGGGAGCGTAAGCTCCTACAATGAGCAGTTCTTC	19	NA	TRBV24-1	TRBD2	TRBJ2-1
CASSLGGASYNEQFF	TGCGCCAGCAGCTTAGGGGGAGCCTCCTACAATGAGCAGTTCTTC	15	NA	TRBV5-1	NA	TRBJ2-1
CASSLRDRVNTEAFF	TGTGCCAGCAGCTTGCGTGACAGGGTGAACACTGAAGCTTTCTTT	15	NA	TRBV27	TRBD1	TRBJ1-1
CASSPNNEKLFF	TGCGCCAGCAGCCCCAATAATGAAAAACTGTTTTTT	12	NA	TRBV4-1	NA	TRBJ1-4
CASKLLGTAKPNSPLHF	TGTGCCAGCAAACTCCTAGGGACAGCGAAACCTAATTCACCCCTCCACTTT	17	NA	TRBV28	TRBD1	TRBJ1-6
CASSDQGFRQNEQFF	TGTGCCAGCAGTGATCAGGGATTTAGGCAAAATGAGCAGTTCTTC	15	NA	TRBV2	NA	TRBJ2-1
CASRVERELYNEQFF	TGTGCCAGCAGGGTCGAGCGGGAGCTCTACAATGAGCAGTTCTTC	15	NA	TRBV6-5	TRBD2	TRBJ2-1
CASSGPGQLTGSYEQYF	TGTGCCAGCTCAGGACCGGGACAGTTGACAGGCTCCTACGAGCAGTACTTC	17	once	TRBV18	TRBD1	TRBJ2-7
CASSIDDRVAREQYF	TGTGCCAGTAGTATAGATGACAGGGTAGCTCGAGAGCAGTACTTC	15	once	TRBV19	TRBD1	TRBJ2-7
CASSSPGLAGLNEQFF	TGTGCCAGCAGTTCACCAGGACTAGCGGGGTTGAATGAGCAGTTCTTC	16	NA	TRBV28	TRBD2	TRBJ2-1
CAAGLVQETQYF	TGTGCCGCGGGGCTAGTCCAAGAGACCCAGTACTTC	12	NA	TRBV2	NA	TRBJ2-5
CASSSSSGRAPYF	TGTGCCAGCAGTTCTTCTAGCGGGAGGGCCCCGTACTTC	13	NA	TRBV28	TRBD2	TRBJ2-7
CASSLDLYNEQFF	TGTGCCAGCTCGCTGGACTTGTACAATGAGCAGTTCTTC	13	NA	TRBV18	NA	TRBJ2-1
CASSFAETYEQYF	TGTGCCAGCAGCTTTGCGGAGACCTACGAGCAGTACTTC	13	NA	TRBV7-2	NA	TRBJ2-7
CASSQPALADTQYF	TGTGCCAGCAGCCAGCCTGCGCTTGCGGATACGCAGTATTTT	14	NA	TRBV14	NA	TRBJ2-3
CASSQGQLDNSPLHF	TGTGCCAGCAGCCAGGGACAGTTAGATAATTCACCCCTCCACTTT	15	NA	TRBV3-1/TRBV3-2	TRBD1	TRBJ1-6
CASSLPGGQHSSYNEQFF	TGTGCCAGCAGTTTACCGGGAGGCCAACATAGCTCCTACAATGAGCAGTTCTTC	18	NA	TRBV28	TRBD2	TRBJ2-1
CASSFLAGEKNEQFF	TGTGCCAGCAGTTTCCTAGCGGGAGAAAAAAATGAGCAGTTCTTC	15	NA	TRBV21-1	NA	TRBJ2-1
CASSVLPGSVYYEQYF	TGTGCCAGCAGTGTCCTCCCGGGTAGTGTGTACTACGAGCAGTACTTC	16	once	TRBV6-1	NA	TRBJ2-7
CASSHFGLVVEETQYF	TGTGCCAGCAGCCACTTTGGACTAGTGGTCGAGGAGACCCAGTACTTC	16	NA	TRBV7-9	TRBD2	TRBJ2-5
CASSHNYGYTF	TGTGCCAGCAGCCATAACTATGGCTACACCTTC	11	NA	TRBV5-8	NA	TRBJ1-2
CASSFFSYNEQFF	TGTGCCAGCAGTTTTTTCAGCTACAATGAGCAGTTCTTC	13	NA	TRBV28	NA	TRBJ2-1
CASSPSGSSHEQYF	TGTGCCAGCAGTCCTAGCGGGAGTTCCCACGAGCAGTACTTC	14	NA	TRBV27	TRBD2	TRBJ2-7
CASSPSGGDSPLHF	TGTGCCAGCTCACCTTCAGGGGGAGATTCACCCCTCCACTTT	14	NA	TRBV18	TRBD1	TRBJ1-6
CASSYRQGDEQFF	TGTGCCAGCAGCTACAGACAGGGCGATGAGCAGTTCTTC	13	NA	TRBV27	TRBD1	TRBJ2-1
CASSGRGWSEAFF	TGTGCCAGCAGTGGCAGGGGTTGGTCTGAAGCTTTCTTT	13	NA	TRBV28	NA	TRBJ1-1
CASSPGQGKGSNQPQHF	TGTGCCAGTTCTCCGGGACAGGGAAAAGGCAGCAATCAGCCCCAGCATTTT	17	once	TRBV19	TRBD1	TRBJ1-5
CASSRGTGELNEQFF	TGTGCCAGCTCGCGGGGGACAGGGGAGCTCAATGAGCAGTTCTTC	15	NA	TRBV18	TRBD1	TRBJ2-1
CASSHEFYEQYF	TGTGCCAGCAGCCACGAGTTTTACGAGCAGTACTTC	12	NA	TRBV3-1/TRBV3-2	NA	TRBJ2-7
CASSGIYGTGELFF	TGTGCCAGCAGCGGCATCTATGGCACCGGGGAGCTGTTTTTT	14	NA	TRBV9	NA	TRBJ2-2
CASSLGVGTSGRAQFF	TGTGCCAGCAGCTTAGGTGTTGGGACTAGCGGGAGGGCCCAGTTCTTC	16	NA	TRBV7-2	TRBD2	TRBJ2-1
CASSATGGRPNEKLFF	TGTGCCAGTAGTGCGACAGGGGGCCGGCCTAATGAAAAACTGTTTTTT	16	NA	TRBV19	TRBD1	TRBJ1-4
CASSTTGAFF	TGTGCCAGCAGTACTACGGGAGCTTTCTTT	10	NA	TRBV28	NA	TRBJ1-1
CASSLWDRDPNQPQHF	TGTGCCAGCAGTTTATGGGACAGGGATCCTAATCAGCCCCAGCATTTT	16	NA	TRBV28	TRBD1	TRBJ1-5